This paragraph reports one T cell receptor (beta chain). No antigen is known for it. This entry is derived from a study of graft-versus-host responses after intestinal transplantation. Study-wide results and caveats: Investigators detected GvH clones in recipient marrow, with some emerging earlier in ileum or blood.

Trimming removed 8 bases from V and 0 bases from J, with 10 bases in between. The CDR3 is 13 residues long. The germline gives CDR1 MNHEY, CDR2 SMNVEV (reference sequence). The method was immunoSEQ multiplex PCR; TCRdb's version includes in-frame clones alone and lacks a portion of them. This sample has about 70,000 clones, with 90% found just once. This sequence was found in a human donor who received an intestinal transplant. Sequencing was performed on unstimulated CD8+ T cells sorted from spleen or lymph node cells, taken before intestinal transplant. The rearrangement links TRBV27 to TRBJ1-1, with D unresolved. The CDR3 bases are TGTGCCAGCGGGAGCAATCTGAACACTGAAGCTTTCTTT. Its translation is CASGSNLNTEAFF.